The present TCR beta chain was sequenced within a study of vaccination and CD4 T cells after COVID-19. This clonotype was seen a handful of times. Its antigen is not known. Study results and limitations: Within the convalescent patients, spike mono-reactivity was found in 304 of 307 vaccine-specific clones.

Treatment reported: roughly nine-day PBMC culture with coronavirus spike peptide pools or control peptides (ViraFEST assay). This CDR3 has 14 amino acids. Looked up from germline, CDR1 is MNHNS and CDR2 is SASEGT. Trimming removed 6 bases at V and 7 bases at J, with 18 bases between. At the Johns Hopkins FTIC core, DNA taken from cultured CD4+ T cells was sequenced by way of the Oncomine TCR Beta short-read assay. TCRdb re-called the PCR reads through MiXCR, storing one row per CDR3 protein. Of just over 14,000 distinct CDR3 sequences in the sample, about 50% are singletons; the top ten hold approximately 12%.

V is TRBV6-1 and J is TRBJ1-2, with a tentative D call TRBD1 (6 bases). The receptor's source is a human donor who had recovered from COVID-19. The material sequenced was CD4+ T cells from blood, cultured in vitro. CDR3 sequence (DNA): TGTGCCAGCAGGGCACAGGGCGCCCCCTCTGGCTACACCTTC. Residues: CASRAQGAPSGYTF.